This T cell receptor beta chain was profiled in a study of identical twins. Overall study findings and caveats: The authors drew conclusions from cross-sectional statistical analysis rather than following the same donors. Part of the zero-insertion signal could reflect confounding by invariant MAIT and iNKT cells.

The CDR3 spans 12 residues. Germline CDR1 reads PRHDT; CDR2 reads FYEKMQ (reference sequence). V was clipped by 2 bases and J by 4 bases, with 6 bases between them. Notes on this clonotype: The antigen is unknown.

A universal primer site came from template switching; cDNA carried unique molecular identifiers. TCRdb re-derived calls from the 5' RACE reads in MiXCR, one entry per CDR3 protein. The data show approximately 600,000 distinct CDR3 sequences, 7.5% to 10% seen once. This same sample was also part of a study on yellow fever vaccine responses in identical twins.

The sample was PBMCs. The source is a woman under 30 in good health. The rearrangement uses TRBV13 and TRBJ2-7; no reliable D call. The CDR3 region has the DNA TGTGCCAGCAGCTTAATGCGATACGAGCAGTACTTC. Translation: CASSLMRYEQYF. The full variable domain, its missing parts supplied by reference TRBV13 and TRBJ2-7, is AAGVIQSPRHLIKEKRETATLKCYPIPRHDTVYWYQQGPGQDPQFLISFYEKMQSDKGSIPDRFSAQQFSDYHSELNMSSLELGDSALYFCASSLMRYEQYFGPGTRLTVT.